These 10 T cell receptor beta chains share one sample of origin, sequenced in a study of T cells expressing NK-cell markers. TCRdb reprocessed the 5' RACE reads and keeps a single row for each CDR3 protein, giving no DNA. The specimen's table records some 150,000 distinct CDR3 sequences. Sequenced: blood T cells: a sorted CD56 or NKG2C T cell subset, CD4+ or CD8+ T cells, or bulk PBMC T cells (not recorded which). These receptor sequences come from a woman aged 50 to 65 in good health.

The chain recombines TRBV7-3 with TRBJ2-2; checking the TCRdb D call of TRBD1 is not possible without DNA. The CDR3 is 17 amino acids. The germline V gene encodes CDR1 SGHTA and CDR2 FQGTGA. This CDR3 is CASSLNVGGENTGELFF.

The chain carries TRBV7-2 and TRBJ2-1. The CDR3 has 11 amino acids. The germline gives CDR1 SGHTA, CDR2 FQGNSA. CDR3 region: CASSYNNEQFF.

The J gene is TRBJ2-2, the V gene TRBV27. This CDR3 is built from 11 residues. CDR1 MNHEY and CDR2 SMNVEV come from the germline V gene (reference sequence). The CDR3 region is CASSATGELFF.

This chain links TRBV29-1 with TRBJ2-7; as DNA is missing, the TRBD1 call by TCRdb cannot be tested. This CDR3 is built from 13 residues. CDR1 and CDR2 (germline): SQVTM, ANQGSEA. The CDR3 protein is CSVVGQGWGEQYF.

The chain recombines TRBV20-1 with TRBJ1-1; as DNA is missing, the TRBD1 call by TCRdb cannot be tested. Germline CDR1 and CDR2: DFQATT and SNEGSKA (reference sequence). CDR3 length: 11 residues. CDR3 in amino acids: CSVPLRTEAFF.

V is TRBV6-5 and J is TRBJ2-7; checking the TCRdb D call of TRBD1 is not possible without DNA. CDR1 is MNHEY and CDR2 is SVGAGI in the germline V gene. CDR3 size: 13 residues. The CDR3 is CASSYQGPGEQYF.

This CDR3 is CAWGGGSGDNEQFF. The chain combines TRBV30 with TRBJ2-1; TCRdb proposes TRBD1, but this gene call is untestable without DNA. Germline V lookup: CDR1 GTSNPN, CDR2 SVGIG (reference sequence). This CDR3 is 14 amino acids long.

The rearrangement joins TRBV7-9 to TRBJ2-1; TCRdb names TRBD2, which stays unverified in the absence of DNA. The CDR3 has 22 residues. Germline CDR1 reads SEHNR; CDR2 reads FQNEAQ (reference sequence). CDR3: CASSFETHVGSGILYGGNEQFF.

This chain uses TRBV7-9 with TRBJ2-1; with no DNA, the TCRdb D assignment of TRBD2 cannot be verified. Germline CDR1 SEHNR, CDR2 FQNEAQ (reference sequence). CDR3 length equals 20 residues. This CDR3 is CASSFSSASGKPFVGNEQFF.

CDR3: CASSVEQGERYEQYF. This chain links TRBV6-1 with TRBJ2-7; TCRdb's assignment of TRBD1 cannot be checked, as there is no DNA. This CDR3 spans 15 amino acids. The germline gives CDR1 MNHNS, CDR2 SASEGT.